The source of this T cell receptor beta chain is a study of read filtering for tumor transcriptome and immune sequencing (dated by TCRdb to the early 2020s). Study-wide context: The cohort was composed of some 16 male and roughly 15 female patients, with a mean age of about 68 years and an age range of about 47 to 85. By revised international staging, eight or nine patients were R-ISS I, about 17 were R-ISS II and more than five were R-ISS III. After DNase treatment, whole-transcriptome libraries were prepared using the TruSeq RNA Access Library Prep Kit. Per sample, about 4.05 to 10.27 million TCR-region mapped reads were obtained with IR-seq, compared with only 85 to 1273 with RNA-seq. Using the same bone marrow samples, the study ran both targeted immune repertoire sequencing and bulk whole-transcriptome sequencing and then compared the TCR repertoires from each method. As a main aim, a read-filtering strategy for immune repertoire data was addressed, with the specific question being whether clonotypes supported by a single read should be removed.

TCR libraries were constructed from 400 to 500 ng RNA using the Immunoverse kit, and molecular barcoded adaptors covering alpha/delta and beta/gamma chains were employed. TCR library preparation was performed with the same RNA that was used for transcriptome sequencing. Sequencing of the TCR libraries was done on an Illumina HiSeq 4000 with 2 x 150 cycles. The authors processed their data as follows. Using MiXCR, which included quality filtering and error correction, TCR reads were aligned to human V, D, J and C references and then assembled into CDR3 clonotypes. The tcR package in R was used to analyze clonotype counts and gene usage diversity. For inspection of raw mapping reads, RNA-seq reads were mapped by STAR aligner version 2.5.3a onto GRCh37 of the human genome. To test how sequencing depth affects detected clonotypes, IR-seq fastq files were randomly downsampled with Seqtk 1.3. Starting from the raw public reads, TCRdb applied fastp trimming at Q25, assembled clones with MiXCR and retained in-frame beta chains. Every entry covers one CDR3 protein and lists the most common genes and DNA from its rows. The V and J calls and clone size come from TCRdb's table, not from the authors' own analysis. Across this sample there are about 58,000 distinct CDR3 sequences, with roughly an eighth seen only once. The top ten clones comprise 16% of the sample.

General findings and caveats noted by the study authors: Clonotypes were captured by IR-seq at much higher depth and more reliably than by RNA-seq, and smaller IR-seq throughput was sufficient for identification of most shared clonotypes. When single-read clonotypes were removed, the proportions of shared clonotypes in IR-seq and RNA-seq correlated more strongly. Single-read clonotypes made up approximately 84% of clonotypes but only approximately 4% of total reads in IR-seq, compared with about 77% of clonotypes and approximately 45% of reads in RNA-seq. The sorted CD138-negative fraction was a mixed bone marrow immune population, not purified T cells.

The CDR3 runs 15 residues from the cysteine to the phenylalanine. Left in the record is the CDR3 DNA by itself, 45 bases read in frame from the first base. V loses 5 bases at its end and J loses 3 bases; junction bases beyond the gene matches: 7. CDR1 and CDR2 are drawn from the germline V gene: SGHRS, YFSETQ. Every patient had bone marrow sampled at the time of active disease. Ficoll-Hypaque density gradient centrifugation was used to isolate the bone marrow mononuclear cells. Myeloma plasma cells were removed and CD138-negative cells were collected by negative selection after labeling with CD138 magnetic microbeads on a MACS separator. Flow cytometry on an Attune NxT with CD138 antibodies was used to check the purity of the isolated cells. TRIzol reagent was used to extract total RNA, which was then quantified with a NanoDrop spectrophotometer. For each patient, the CD138-negative bone marrow sample underwent paired RNA-seq and IR-seq.

This clonotype was counted many times. This clone's antigen is unknown. No much larger clone exists at a distance of one base, and base qualities are not known. The chain was built from TRBV5-1 and TRBJ1-5; 8 junctional bases match TRBD1. The specimen sequenced was a population of CD138-negative cells sorted from bone marrow. The label giving this sample's cell subset or site can be read as: bone marrow mononuclear cells depleted of CD138+ plasma/myeloma cells by negative magnetic selection. The receptor was derived from a donor at least 40 years old with multiple myeloma. The bases are TGCGCCAGCAGATCGGGGACAGGCCTCAATCAGCCCCAGCATTTT. It encodes CASRSGTGLNQPQHF. The reference TRBV5-1 and TRBJ1-5 proteins fill in what lies around the CDR3, so the full variable domain reads KAGVTQTPRYLIKTRGQQVTLSCSPISGHRSVSWYQQTPGQGLQFLFEYFSETQRNKGNFPGRFSGRQFSNSRSEMNVSTLELGDSALYLCASRSGTGLNQPQHFGDGTRLSIL.